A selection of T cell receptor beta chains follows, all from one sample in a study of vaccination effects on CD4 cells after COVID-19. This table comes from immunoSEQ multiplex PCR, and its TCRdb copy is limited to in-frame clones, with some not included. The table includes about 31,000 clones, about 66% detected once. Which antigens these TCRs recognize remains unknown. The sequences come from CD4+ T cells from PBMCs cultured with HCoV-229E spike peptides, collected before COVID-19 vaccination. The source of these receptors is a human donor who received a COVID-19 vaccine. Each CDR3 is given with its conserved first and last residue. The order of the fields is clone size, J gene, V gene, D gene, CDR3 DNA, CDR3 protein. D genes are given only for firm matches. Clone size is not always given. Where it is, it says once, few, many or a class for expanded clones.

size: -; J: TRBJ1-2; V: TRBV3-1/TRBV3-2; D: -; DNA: TGTGCCAGCAGCCAAGGCACGGGACGGGGCTACACCTTC; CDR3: CASSQGTGRGYTF
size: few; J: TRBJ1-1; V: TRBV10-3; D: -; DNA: TGTGCCATCAGTGGGACCGCCAGGAACACTGAAGCTTTCTTT; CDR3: CAISGTARNTEAFF
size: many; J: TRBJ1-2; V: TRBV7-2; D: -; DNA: TGTGCCAGCAGCTTAGAGAAGCCCAAGGACACGTTC; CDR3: CASSLEKPKDTF
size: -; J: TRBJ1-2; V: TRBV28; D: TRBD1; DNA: TGTGCCAGCAGTTCACAGGGGTACTATGGCTACACCTTC; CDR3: CASSSQGYYGYTF
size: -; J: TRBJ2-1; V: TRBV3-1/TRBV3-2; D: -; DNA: TGTGCCAGCAGCCAAGAGAGGATAGCGGCGTCCAATGAGCAGTTCTTC; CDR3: CASSQERIAASNEQFF
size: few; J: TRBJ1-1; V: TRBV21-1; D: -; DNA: TGTGCCAGCAGCACAGACAGGGGTAAAACTGAAGCTTTCTTT; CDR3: CASSTDRGKTEAFF
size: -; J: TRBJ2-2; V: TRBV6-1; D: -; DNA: TGTGCCAGCAGTGAACAGGGCACCGGGGAGCTGTTTTTT; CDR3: CASSEQGTGELFF
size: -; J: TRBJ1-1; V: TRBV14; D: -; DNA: TGTGCCAGCACCCTAGTAGGGGAATCCACTGAAGCTTTCTTT; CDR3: CASTLVGESTEAFF
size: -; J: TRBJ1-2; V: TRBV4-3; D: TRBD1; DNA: TGCGCCAGCAGCCAACAATGGACGAGGACAGGGGTGTTTGGGAATGGCTACACCTTC; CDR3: CASSQQWTRTGVFGNGYTF
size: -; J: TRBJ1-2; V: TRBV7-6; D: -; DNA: TGTGCCAGCAGCTTAGGAGGGGGTAGGGACTATGGCTACACCTTC; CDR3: CASSLGGGRDYGYTF
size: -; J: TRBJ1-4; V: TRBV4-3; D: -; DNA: TGCGCCAGCCGGGGGCAGGGGAATGAAAAACTGTTTTTT; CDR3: CASRGQGNEKLFF
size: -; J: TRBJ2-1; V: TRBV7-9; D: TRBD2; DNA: TGTGCCAGCGCGTCTCGGGGGGGATCCTACAATGAGCAGTTCTTC; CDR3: CASASRGGSYNEQFF
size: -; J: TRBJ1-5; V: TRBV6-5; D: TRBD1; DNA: TGTGCCAGCAGTTACCCGGGACAGGGAGGGAGTCAGCCCCAGCATTTT; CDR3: CASSYPGQGGSQPQHF
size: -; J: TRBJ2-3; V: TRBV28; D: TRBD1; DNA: TGTGCCAGCAGTACCCCCCGCAGGGGGCTACTGGGGGATACGCAGTATTTT; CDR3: CASSTPRRGLLGDTQYF
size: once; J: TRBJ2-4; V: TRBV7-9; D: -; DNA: TGTGCCAGCGGGGATAGATTAGCCAAAAACATTCAGTACTTC; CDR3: CASGDRLAKNIQYF
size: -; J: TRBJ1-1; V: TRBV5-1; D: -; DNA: TGCGCCAGCAGCTTGGCAGGTGCCACTGAAGCTTTCTTT; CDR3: CASSLAGATEAFF
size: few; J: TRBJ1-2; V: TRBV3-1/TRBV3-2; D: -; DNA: TGTGCCAGCAGCCAGTCAGCGGGGGGGGCGCTCAGTGGCTACACCTTC; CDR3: CASSQSAGGALSGYTF
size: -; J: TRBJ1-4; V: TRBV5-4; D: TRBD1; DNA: TGTGCCAGCGGGACAGGGGCCACTAATGAAAAACTGTTTTTT; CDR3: CASGTGATNEKLFF
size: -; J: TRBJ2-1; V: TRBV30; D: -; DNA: TGTGCCTGGAGTGTAACATCGGGGCAGTTCTTC; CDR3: CAWSVTSGQFF
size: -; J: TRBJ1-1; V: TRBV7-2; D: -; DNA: TGTGCCAGCAGCTTAGTGTCGGGGGGCACTGAAGCTTTCTTT; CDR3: CASSLVSGGTEAFF
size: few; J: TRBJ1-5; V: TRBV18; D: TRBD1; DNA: TGTGCCAGCTCACCATCGGACAGGGGGCAGCCCCAGCATTTT; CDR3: CASSPSDRGQPQHF
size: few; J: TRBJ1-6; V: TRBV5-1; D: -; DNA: TGCGCCAGCAAAGTTGACTCCTATAATTCACCCCTCCACTTT; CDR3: CASKVDSYNSPLHF
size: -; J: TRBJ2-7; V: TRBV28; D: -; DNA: TGTGCCAGCAGTGGACGTCAGGGATTCCCCTACGAGCAGTACTTC; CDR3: CASSGRQGFPYEQYF
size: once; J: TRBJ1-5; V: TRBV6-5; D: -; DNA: TGTGCCAGCAGCCTGGGACCCCTCGTAGGTCAGCCCCAGCATTTT; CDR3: CASSLGPLVGQPQHF
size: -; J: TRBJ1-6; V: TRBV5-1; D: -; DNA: TGCGCCAGCAGCTTGGACCCAACAGTCATTAATTCACCCCTCCACTTT; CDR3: CASSLDPTVINSPLHF
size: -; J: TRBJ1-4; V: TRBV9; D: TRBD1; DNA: TGTGCCAGCAGCGTGGCAGGACAGGTCGCTAATGAAAAACTGTTTTTT; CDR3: CASSVAGQVANEKLFF
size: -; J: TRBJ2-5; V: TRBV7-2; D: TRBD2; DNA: TGTGCCAGCAGCTTAGTGATTAGCGGGAGACCCCAAGAGACCCAGTACTTC; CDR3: CASSLVISGRPQETQYF
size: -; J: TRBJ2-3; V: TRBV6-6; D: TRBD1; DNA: TGTGCCAGCAGTGACACAGGGGATTCAGATACGCAGTATTTT; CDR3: CASSDTGDSDTQYF
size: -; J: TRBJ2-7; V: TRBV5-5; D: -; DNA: TGTGCCAGCAGCTTGGCGTTCGGGGAACGTCGCGAGCAGTACTTC; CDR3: CASSLAFGERREQYF
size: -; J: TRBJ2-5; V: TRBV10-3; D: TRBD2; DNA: TGTGCCACGGGACTAGCGGGGAAAGAGACCCAGTACTTC; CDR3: CATGLAGKETQYF
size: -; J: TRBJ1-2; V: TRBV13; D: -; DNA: TGTGCCAGCAGCTTACGAGGGGCGAGTGGCTACACCTTC; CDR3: CASSLRGASGYTF
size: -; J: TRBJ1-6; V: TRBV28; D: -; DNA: TGTGCCAGCAGTCCCCGTACCTGGGGAGGGAATTCACCCCTCCACTTT; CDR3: CASSPRTWGGNSPLHF
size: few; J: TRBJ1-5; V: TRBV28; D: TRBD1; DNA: TGTGCCAGCAAAAAACAGGGGGGGAAGACTCAGCCCCAGCATTTT; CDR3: CASKKQGGKTQPQHF
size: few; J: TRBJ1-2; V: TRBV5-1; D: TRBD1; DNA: TGCGCCAGCAGCTTGGATCTTCACAGGGGCGACTATGGCTACACCTTC; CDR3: CASSLDLHRGDYGYTF
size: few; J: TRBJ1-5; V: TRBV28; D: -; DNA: TGTGCCAGCAGTTTAAGCACGCCTAGCAATCAGCCCCAGCATTTT; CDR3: CASSLSTPSNQPQHF
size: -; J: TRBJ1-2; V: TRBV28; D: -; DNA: TGTGCCAGCAGTATCGGGGGGGCTAACTATGGCTACACCTTC; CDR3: CASSIGGANYGYTF
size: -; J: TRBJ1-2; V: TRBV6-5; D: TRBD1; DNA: TGTGCCACCAGACAGGGGGGATATGGCTACACCTTC; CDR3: CATRQGGYGYTF
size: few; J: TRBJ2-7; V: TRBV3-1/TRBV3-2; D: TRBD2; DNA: TGTGCCAGCAGCCGATACTTACCCGGGGGACTAGCGGGGACCTACGAGCAGTACTTC; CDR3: CASSRYLPGGLAGTYEQYF
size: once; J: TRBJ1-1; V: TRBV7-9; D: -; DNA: TGTGCCAGCAGCCAGGGAGAAAAAGCTTTCTTT; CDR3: CASSQGEKAFF
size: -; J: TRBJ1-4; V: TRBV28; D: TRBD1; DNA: TGTGCCAGTAAAACCGACAGGGGGTCAGAAAAACTGTTTTTT; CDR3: CASKTDRGSEKLFF
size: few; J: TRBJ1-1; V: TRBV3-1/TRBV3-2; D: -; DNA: TGTGCCAGCAGATTCCACAGGGACGGTGAAGCTTTCTTT; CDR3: CASRFHRDGEAFF
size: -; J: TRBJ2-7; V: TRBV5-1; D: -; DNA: TGCGCCAGCAGCAGGCCATCCTACGAGCAGTACTTC; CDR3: CASSRPSYEQYF
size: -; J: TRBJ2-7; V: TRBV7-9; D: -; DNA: TGTGCCAGCAGCCTCCGGGACGGTCCCTACGAGCAGTACTTC; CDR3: CASSLRDGPYEQYF
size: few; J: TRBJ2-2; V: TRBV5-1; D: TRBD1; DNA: TGCGCCAGCAGCCCGGGACAGGGTGGGACCGGGGAGCTGTTTTTT; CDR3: CASSPGQGGTGELFF
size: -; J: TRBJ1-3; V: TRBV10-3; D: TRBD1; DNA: TGTGCCATCATGGGACAGGGAGCTGGAAACACCATATATTTT; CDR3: CAIMGQGAGNTIYF
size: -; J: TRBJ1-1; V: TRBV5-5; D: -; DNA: TGTGCCAGCAGCCCGAGGGGCCACATGAACACTGAAGCTTTCTTT; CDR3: CASSPRGHMNTEAFF
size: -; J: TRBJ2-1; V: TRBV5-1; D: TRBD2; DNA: TGCGCCAGCAGCTCCAGCGGGGGACTCTACAATGAGCAGTTCTTC; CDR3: CASSSSGGLYNEQFF
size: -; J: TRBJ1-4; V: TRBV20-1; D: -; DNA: TGCAGTGCGGAAAGACAGGCCGAACTGTTTTTT; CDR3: CSAERQAELFF
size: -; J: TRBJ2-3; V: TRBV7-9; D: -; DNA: TGTGCCAGCAGCCGTGCCGTTGCGGGGCCCACAGATACGCAGTATTTT; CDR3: CASSRAVAGPTDTQYF
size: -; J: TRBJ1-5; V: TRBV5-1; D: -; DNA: TGCGCCAGCAGCTTGGGGGGGTACAATCAGCCCCAGCATTTT; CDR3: CASSLGGYNQPQHF
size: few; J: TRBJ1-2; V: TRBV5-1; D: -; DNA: TGCGCCAGCAGCTTGGACATCCGAAACTATGGCTACACCTTC; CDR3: CASSLDIRNYGYTF
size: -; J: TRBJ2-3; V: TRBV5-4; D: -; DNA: TGTGCCAGCAGCTTAGGTGGGATCACAGATACGCAGTATTTT; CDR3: CASSLGGITDTQYF
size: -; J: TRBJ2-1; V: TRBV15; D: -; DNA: TGTGCCACCAGCAGAGATGCGGCAGGGTGGAATGAGCAGTTCTTC; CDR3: CATSRDAAGWNEQFF
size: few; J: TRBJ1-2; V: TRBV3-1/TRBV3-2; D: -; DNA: TGTGCCAGCAGCCAAAGCCCGAGGACCTATGGCTACACCTTC; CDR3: CASSQSPRTYGYTF